The 15 T cell receptor beta chains listed next were all sequenced from one sample in a study of blood T cells in healthy people across ages. The second PCR ran roughly 7 to 11 cycles with a sample-barcoded 5' primer and J-beta primers. TCRdb reanalysed the 5' RACE reads using MiXCR and keeps one entry per CDR3 protein. Here the sample spans 1.5 million to 2 million distinct CDR3 sequences, roughly 50% being singletons. Source material: blood. These receptors were obtained from a woman aged 40 to 50 in good health.

This clonotype was observed many times. V and J are TRBV11-2 and TRBJ2-5, with 7 bases matching TRBD2. Losses at the gene ends were 5 bases for V and 1 base for J; bases not matched to a gene: 7. The CDR3 covers 15 residues. The V gene's germline CDR1 is SGHAT and CDR2 FQNNGV. CDR3 in DNA: TGTGCCAGCAGCCCGAGCGGGACTACCCAAGAGACCCAGTACTTC. Translated: CASSPSGTTQETQYF.

The rearrangement uses TRBV20-1 and TRBJ1-1; 8 bases fit TRBD1. This CDR3 comprises 13 residues. Germline CDR1 and CDR2: DFQATT and SNEGSKA (reference sequence). The V segment lost 3 bases and the J segment 4 bases; nucleotides outside the gene matches: 4. This chain's CDR3 is CSARTGVGTEAFF. The CDR3 bases are TGCAGTGCTAGGACAGGGGTGGGCACTGAAGCTTTCTTT.

This rearrangement joins TRBV7-8 to TRBJ2-7; 7 positions match TRBD1. J gave up 7 bases and V 5 bases, and 8 bases lay outside the gene matches. This CDR3 region has 13 residues. Germline-derived CDR1 and CDR2 are SGHVS and FQNEAQ. This CDR3 reads CASSATQGKEQYF. The CDR3 DNA sequence: TGTGCCAGCAGCGCGACACAGGGGAAAGAGCAGTACTTC.

The V and J genes are TRBV29-1 and TRBJ2-1, with 8 bases matching TRBD1. Trimming took 6 bases from V and 2 from J; bases not matched to a gene: 6. The CDR3 spans 14 residues. CDR1 SQVTM and CDR2 ANQGSEA come from the germline V gene. The CDR3 region has the DNA TGCAGCGTCCCCGGGACAGGTACCTACAATGAGCAGTTCTTC. Its translation is CSVPGTGTYNEQFF.

This clonotype was seen a handful of times. J is TRBJ2-3 and V is TRBV18; D not resolved. Trimming took 4 bases from V and 5 from J, leaving 13 bases between them. Germline loops: CDR1 KGHSH, CDR2 LQKENI. The length of the CDR3 is 14 residues. CDR3 sequence reads: CASSLPNWKDTQYF. For the CDR3, the DNA is TGTGCCAGCTCACTCCCGAACTGGAAAGATACGCAGTATTTT.

The V and J genes are TRBV5-1 and TRBJ2-3; tentative D call: TRBD2 (5 bases). Germline V lookup: CDR1 SGHRS, CDR2 YFSETQ. The CDR3 extends over 16 amino acids. V lost 0 bases to trimming and J lost 3 bases, with 14 bases between them. CDR3 amino acids: CASSLAGVTRTDTQYF. As DNA, the CDR3 is TGCGCCAGCAGCTTGGCCGGGGTAACACGGACAGATACGCAGTATTTT.

Comments on this clonotype: One junction end disagrees with the germline gene, perhaps due to a read error. The J gene is TRBJ2-3, the V gene TRBV10-3; 10 bases are a match to TRBD2. Germline V gene data show CDR1 as ENHRY and CDR2 as SYGVKD. The CDR3 extends over 15 amino acids. CDR3 coding DNA: TGTGCCTTCAGCATTAGCGGGGGGCACACAGATACGCAGTATTTT. Translated, it gives CAFSISGGHTDTQYF.

The rearrangement uses TRBV4-2 and TRBJ2-1, with 8 bases fitting TRBD2. The CDR3 covers 15 residues. V was clipped by 2 bases and J by 5 bases; unmatched bases: 5. Germline V lookup: CDR1 LGHNA, CDR2 YNFKEQ. The chain's CDR3 is CASSQRSGGNNEQFF. For the CDR3, the DNA is TGTGCCAGCAGCCAAAGAAGCGGGGGCAACAATGAGCAGTTCTTC.

This clonotype was recorded a few times. The chain has TRBV9 and TRBJ1-6, with a weak D call TRBD1 (5 bases). Germline V gene sequence: CDR1 SGDLS, CDR2 YYNGEE. Between the trimmed V and J ends, which lost 2 bases and 9 bases, there was a span of 15 bases. There are 15 residues in the CDR3. The CDR3 DNA sequence: TGTGCCAGCAGCGTGGGGACTTTGTACAGTTCACCCCTCCACTTT. This gives the protein CASSVGTLYSSPLHF.

This chain uses TRBV4-3 with TRBJ2-1; tentative D call: TRBD2 (5 bases). CDR1 and CDR2 from the germline V gene are LGHNA and YSLEER. The V gene lost 4 bases and the J gene lost 9 bases, with 19 bases spanning the gap. This CDR3 has 15 residues. The CDR3: CASSPRRGADGEQFF. CDR3 DNA sequence: TGCGCCAGCAGCCCCCGGCGAGGAGCGGACGGTGAGCAGTTCTTC.

V gene TRBV6-2 or TRBV6-3 combines with J gene TRBJ2-5, with 11 bases aligning to TRBD2. The CDR3 sequence is 18 residues long. V shed 8 bases and J 1 base; nucleotides not matched to a gene: 15. The germline CDR1 and CDR2 sequences are MNHEY and SVGEGT. This CDR3 reads CASVRGLLAGGGQETQYF. CDR3 nucleotide sequence: TGTGCCAGCGTACGTGGGCTTCTAGCGGGGGGCGGCCAAGAGACCCAGTACTTC.

This chain joins TRBV3-1 and TRBJ2-4, with D perhaps matching TRBD2 (6 bases). V was shortened by 4 bases and J by 13 bases, with 14 bases between the two germline ends. Germline V gene sequence: CDR1 LGHDT, CDR2 YNNKEL (reference sequence). CDR3 length: 12 amino acids. The CDR3, as DNA: TGTGCCAGCAGCCCCCAATGGGGGGAGCAGTACTTC. Translating it yields CASSPQWGEQYF.

The chain carries TRBV20-1 and TRBJ2-3; D is uncertain. The V gene lost 5 bases and the J gene lost 1 base, with 7 bases spanning the gap. The CDR3 is 12 amino acids. Germline CDR1 DFQATT, CDR2 SNEGSKA (reference sequence). The CDR3 DNA is TGCAGTGCTCGACACCGCACAGATACGCAGTATTTT. It encodes CSARHRTDTQYF.

This clonotype appeared once. This sequence joins TRBV20-1 and TRBJ2-3; TRBD2 agrees at 10 bases. This CDR3 has 17 amino acids. With 3 bases clipped from V and 0 bases from J, the junction kept 9 bases outside the gene matches. Germline CDR1 reads DFQATT; CDR2 reads SNEGSKA (reference sequence). CDR3 region: CSASGLAGASSTDTQYF. The CDR3 DNA reads TGCAGTGCTAGTGGGCTAGCGGGGGCCTCTAGCACAGATACGCAGTATTTT.

For the CDR3, the DNA is TGCAGTGCTAGAGATCTTGGACGGGGGAGCAATCAGCCCCAGCATTTT. This codes for CSARDLGRGSNQPQHF. The rearrangement joins TRBV20-1 to TRBJ1-5, with a tentative D call TRBD1 (5 bases). The CDR3 is 16 residues long. V lost 0 bases to trimming and J lost 1 base, with 13 bases between them. Germline assignment: CDR1 DFQATT and CDR2 SNEGSKA (reference sequence).